Below, one T cell receptor (beta chain) is given with its context. Its antigen is still unknown. RNA extraction gave at least 6 micrograms of total RNA per sample. This sample is drawn from a study of blood T cells in healthy people across ages. General observations from the study: When set beside aged donors, long-lived donors presented more naive CD4+ cells and higher diversity. Donor CMV status was unknown, possibly confounding expanded clonotype changes.

A second about 6 to 12 cycle PCR used barcoded and J-beta primers. TCRdb re-called the 5' RACE reads through MiXCR, storing one row per CDR3 protein. The sample consists of fewer than 600,000 distinct CDR3 sequences, 27% of them appearing once. V was clipped by 4 bases and J by 10 bases, with 13 bases between them. The CDR3 consists of 13 residues. The germline V gene has CDR1 SGHVS and CDR2 FNYEAQ. These data were also reused for a study on T cells of mothers and their children. From that paper: In each mother, TCR beta CDR3 reads exceeded 9.5 million; in each child, they numbered several million.

The TCR sequence derives from a boy between 2 and 10 years old in good health. This chain joins TRBV7-6 and TRBJ1-4; no reliable D call. What was sequenced was blood. CDR3 sequence (DNA): TGTGCCAGCAGCTCCTCCCCGACTGGAAAACTGTTTTTT. This encodes CASSSSPTGKLFF.